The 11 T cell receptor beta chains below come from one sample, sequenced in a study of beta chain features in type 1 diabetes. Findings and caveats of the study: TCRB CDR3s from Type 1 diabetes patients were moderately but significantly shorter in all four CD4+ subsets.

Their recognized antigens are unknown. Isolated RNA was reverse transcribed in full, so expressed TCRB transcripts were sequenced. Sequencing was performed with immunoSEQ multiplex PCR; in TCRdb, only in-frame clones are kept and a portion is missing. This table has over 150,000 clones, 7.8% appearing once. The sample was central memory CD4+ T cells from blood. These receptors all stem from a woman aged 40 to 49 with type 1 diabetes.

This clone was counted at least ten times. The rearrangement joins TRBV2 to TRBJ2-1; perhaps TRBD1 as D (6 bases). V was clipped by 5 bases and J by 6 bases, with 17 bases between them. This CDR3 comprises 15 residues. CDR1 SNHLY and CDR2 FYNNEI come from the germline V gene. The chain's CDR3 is CASSSDRSLGNEQFF. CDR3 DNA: TGTGCCAGCAGTTCAGACAGGAGCTTGGGCAATGAGCAGTTCTTC.

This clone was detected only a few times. In DNA form, the CDR3 reads TGTGCCAGCAGCTTAGCGGGGAACTACAATGAGCAGTTCTTC. This gives the protein CASSLAGNYNEQFF. The chain recombines TRBV7-3 with TRBJ2-1; D is perhaps TRBD2 (6 bases). The CDR3 is 14 amino acids. Germline CDR1 reads SGHTA; CDR2 reads FQGTGA. The V and J ends lost 2 bases and 3 bases respectively, with 8 bases between them. Complete variable domain (other parts from reference TRBV7-3 and TRBJ2-1): GAGVSQTPSNKVTEKGKYVELRCDPISGHTALYWYRQSLGQGPEFLIYFQGTGAADDSGLPNDRFFAVRPEGSVSTLKIQRTERGDSAVYLCASSLAGNYNEQFFGPGTRLTVL.

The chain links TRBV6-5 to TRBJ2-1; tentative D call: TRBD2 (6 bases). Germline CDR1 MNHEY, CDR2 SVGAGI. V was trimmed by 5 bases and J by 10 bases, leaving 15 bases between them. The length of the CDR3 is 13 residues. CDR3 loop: CASSLQAGLEQFF. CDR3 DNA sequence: TGTGCCAGCAGTCTCCAAGCGGGCCTCGAGCAGTTCTTC.

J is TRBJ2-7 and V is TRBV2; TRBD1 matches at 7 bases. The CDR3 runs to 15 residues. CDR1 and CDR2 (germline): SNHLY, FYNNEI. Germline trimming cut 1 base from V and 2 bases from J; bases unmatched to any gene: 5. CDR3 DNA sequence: TGTGCCAGCAGTGAAGGAGACAGGGCGCCCTACGAGCAGTACTTC. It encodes CASSEGDRAPYEQYF.

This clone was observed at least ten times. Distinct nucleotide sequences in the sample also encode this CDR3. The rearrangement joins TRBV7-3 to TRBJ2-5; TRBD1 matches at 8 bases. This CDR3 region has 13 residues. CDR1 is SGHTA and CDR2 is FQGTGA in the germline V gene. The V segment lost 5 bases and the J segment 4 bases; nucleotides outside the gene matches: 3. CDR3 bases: TGTGCCAGCAGCCCCGGACAGGGAGAGACCCAGTACTTC. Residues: CASSPGQGETQYF. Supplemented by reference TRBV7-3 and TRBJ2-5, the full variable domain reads GAGVSQTPSNKVTEKGKYVELRCDPISGHTALYWYRQSLGQGPEFLIYFQGTGAADDSGLPNDRFFAVRPEGSVSTLKIQRTERGDSAVYLCASSPGQGETQYFGPGTRLLVL.

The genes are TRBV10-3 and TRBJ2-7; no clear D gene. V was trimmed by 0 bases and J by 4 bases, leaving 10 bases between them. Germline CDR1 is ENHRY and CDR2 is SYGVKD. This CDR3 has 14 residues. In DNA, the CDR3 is TGTGCCATCAGTGAGTCGAATTTGCTATACGAGCAGTACTTC. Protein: CAISESNLLYEQYF.

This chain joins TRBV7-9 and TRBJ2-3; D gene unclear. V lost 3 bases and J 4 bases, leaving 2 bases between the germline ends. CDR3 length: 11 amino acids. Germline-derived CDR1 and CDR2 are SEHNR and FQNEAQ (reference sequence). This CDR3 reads CASSFADTQYF. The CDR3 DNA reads TGTGCCAGCAGCTTCGCAGATACGCAGTATTTT. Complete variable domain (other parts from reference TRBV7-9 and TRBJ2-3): DTGVSQNPRHKITKRGQNVTFRCDPISEHNRLYWYRQTLGQGPEFLTYFQNEAQLEKSRLLSDRFSAERPKGSFSTLEIQRTEQGDSAMYLCASSFADTQYFGPGTRLTVL.

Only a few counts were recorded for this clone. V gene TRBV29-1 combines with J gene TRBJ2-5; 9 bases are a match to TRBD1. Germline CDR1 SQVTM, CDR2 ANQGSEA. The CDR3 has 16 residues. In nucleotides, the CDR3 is TGCAGTGATACTCCGGGACAGGGTTACTCCCAAGAGACCCAGTACTTC. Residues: CSDTPGQGYSQETQYF.

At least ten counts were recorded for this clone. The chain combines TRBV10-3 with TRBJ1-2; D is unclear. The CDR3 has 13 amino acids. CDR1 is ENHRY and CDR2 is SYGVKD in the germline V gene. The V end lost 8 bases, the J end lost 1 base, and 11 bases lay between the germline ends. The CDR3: CAIDREGNYGYTF. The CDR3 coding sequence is TGTGCCATCGACCGGGAGGGTAACTATGGCTACACCTTC.

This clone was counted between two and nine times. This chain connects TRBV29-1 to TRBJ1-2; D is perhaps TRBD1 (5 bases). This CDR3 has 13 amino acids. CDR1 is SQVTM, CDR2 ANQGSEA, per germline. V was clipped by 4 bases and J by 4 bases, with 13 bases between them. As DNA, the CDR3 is TGCAGCGTTGGGGGGGAGGCGGGCTATGGCTACACCTTC. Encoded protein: CSVGGEAGYGYTF.

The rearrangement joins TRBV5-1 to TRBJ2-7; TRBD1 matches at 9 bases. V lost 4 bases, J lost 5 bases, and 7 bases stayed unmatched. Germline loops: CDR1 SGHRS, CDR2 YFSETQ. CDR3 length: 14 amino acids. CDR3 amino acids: CASSPRTGEDEQYF. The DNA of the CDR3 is TGCGCCAGCAGCCCGAGGACAGGGGAAGACGAGCAGTACTTC.